Listed here are 25 T cell receptor beta chains from one sample, sequenced in a study of shared clonotypes between healthy human individuals (dated by TCRdb to the early 2020s). The method behind the library was the immunoSEQ multiplex PCR assay. TCRdb limited this immuneACCESS table to in-frame rearrangements with V and J called. A share of clones is missing; checked studies link under half to unresolved V genes, and the rest is unexplained. For this sample there are approximately 2.5 million clones; more than 80% appear just once. The ten biggest clones cover 0.13% to 0.15% of the sample. Sequenced material: naive CD4+ T cells sorted from blood. The label giving this sample's cell subset or site can be read as: CD45RA+ positively selected. The origin of the receptors is a man between 18 and 29 years old in good health.

This sequence joins TRBV6-1 and TRBJ1-5; TRBD1 aligns across 10 bases. The CDR3 spans 15 residues. Per germline, CDR1 MNHNS and CDR2 SASEGT. The V and J ends lost 6 bases and 7 bases, in that order; junction bases with no gene match: 9. The CDR3 nucleotides are TGTGCCAGCAGGGAGACAGGGGGCAGTAGGCAGCCCCAGCATTTT. The encoded protein is CASRETGGSRQPQHF.

The chain joins TRBV5-1 to TRBJ1-1, with 9 bases fitting TRBD1. CDR1 and CDR2 (germline): SGHRS, YFSETQ. The CDR3 covers 16 residues. The V gene end was trimmed by 3 bases and the J gene end by 4 bases; junction bases not matched to a gene: 10. CDR3 coding DNA: TGCGCCAGCAGCTCGTGGACAGGGGTCTTCACCACTGAAGCTTTCTTT. Residues: CASSSWTGVFTTEAFF.

This chain connects TRBV4-3 to TRBJ1-2, with TRBD1 matching 7 bases. The germline V gene encodes CDR1 LGHNA and CDR2 YSLEER. Germline trimming cut 4 bases from V and 4 bases from J; bases unmatched to any gene: 6. The CDR3 runs to 14 residues. CDR3 sequence reads: CASSPGTVAYGYTF. In DNA form, the CDR3 reads TGCGCCAGCAGCCCCGGGACAGTAGCCTATGGCTACACCTTC.

The chain uses TRBV18 and TRBJ2-7, with TRBD1 identical over 11 bases. V lost 5 bases to trimming and J lost 6 bases; unmatched junction nucleotides: 3. The CDR3 totals 13 residues. The germline V gene has CDR1 KGHSH and CDR2 LQKENI. The CDR3 protein is CASSSDRGLEQYF. In nucleotides, the CDR3 is TGTGCCAGCTCATCGGACAGGGGGCTCGAGCAGTACTTC.

With respect to this clone: The sample contains more than one DNA sequence encoding this CDR3. V gene TRBV6-5 combines with J gene TRBJ2-7, with D perhaps TRBD1 (5 bases). Germline V CDR1 and CDR2: MNHEY, SVGAGI. V gave up 5 bases and J gave up 0 bases, with 14 bases separating them. The CDR3 is 15 amino acids. The CDR3 coding sequence is TGTGCCAGCAGTAGGGGATTAGCCAGCTCCTACGAGCAGTACTTC. This gives the protein CASSRGLASSYEQYF.

The chain combines TRBV5-1 with TRBJ1-2; 10 bases are a match to TRBD1. The CDR3 has 15 residues. Germline values: CDR1 SGHRS, CDR2 YFSETQ. The V gene end was trimmed by 5 bases and the J gene end by 8 bases; junction bases not matched to a gene: 12. CDR3 in DNA: TGCGCCAGCAGTCCTTCCGGGACAGGGGACGGCGGCTACACCTTC. It encodes CASSPSGTGDGGYTF.

The rearrangement joins TRBV19 to TRBJ1-2; 9 nucleotides match TRBD1. The V gene end was trimmed by 6 bases and the J gene end by 6 bases; junction bases not matched to a gene: 8. Germline V gives CDR1 LNHDA, CDR2 SQIVND (reference sequence). CDR3 length: 14 amino acids. DNA for the CDR3: TGTGCCAGTAGCACCGGGACAGGGACTCATGGCTACACCTTC. Encoded protein: CASSTGTGTHGYTF.

This clone is a singleton in its sample. The rearrangement joins TRBV6-5 to TRBJ1-1; D unclear. Germline V gene data show CDR1 as MNHEY and CDR2 as SVGAGI. V dropped 0 bases and J dropped 10 bases, with 18 bases sitting between them. This CDR3 is 15 amino acids long. The CDR3 loop reads CASSYSKAVNSRAFF. As DNA, the CDR3 is TGTGCCAGCAGTTACTCGAAGGCAGTGAACAGCCGAGCTTTCTTT.

The sample holds one count of this clone. The J gene is TRBJ2-5, the V gene TRBV4-2; D is ambiguous. The V gene's germline CDR1 is LGHNA and CDR2 YNFKEQ. The CDR3 covers 16 residues. Trimming removed 0 bases at V and 6 bases at J, with 17 bases between. For the CDR3, the DNA is TGTGCCAGCAGCCAAGATTACGGGCTCGTAAGAAAGACCCAGTACTTC. Translating gives CASSQDYGLVRKTQYF.

J is TRBJ1-2 and V is TRBV5-1; TRBD1 aligns across 10 bases. The CDR3 runs 15 residues. V lost 4 bases and J lost 6; bases outside the gene matches: 9. Germline CDR1 reads SGHRS; CDR2 reads YFSETQ. CDR3 region: CASSVQTGGGDGYTF. DNA for the CDR3: TGCGCCAGCAGCGTCCAGACAGGGGGCGGCGATGGCTACACCTTC.

This clone was seen only once. This sequence joins TRBV9 and TRBJ1-2; D not certain. V was clipped by 0 bases and J by 3 bases, with 9 bases between them. From germline, CDR1 is SGDLS and CDR2 YYNGEE. The CDR3 spans 14 residues. The CDR3 nucleotides are TGTGCCAGCAGCGTAGGTTTGACTGACTATGGCTACACCTTC. This codes for CASSVGLTDYGYTF.

V and J are TRBV29-1 and TRBJ2-5; 10 bases are shared with TRBD1. Looked up from germline, CDR1 is SQVTM and CDR2 is ANQGSEA. With V trimmed by 4 bases and J by 11 bases, 13 bases remained unmatched. The CDR3 sequence is 14 residues long. CDR3 coding DNA: TGCAGCGTTGCCCTCACGACAGGGGGCCTTGAGCAGTACTTC. It specifies CSVALTTGGLEQYF.

This chain links TRBV11-2 with TRBJ2-5, with 7 bases matching TRBD2. Germline V gene lookup returns CDR1 SGHAT and CDR2 FQNNGV. The CDR3 sequence is 14 residues long. Germline trimming cut 1 base from V and 5 bases from J; bases unmatched to any gene: 4. The CDR3 DNA reads TGTGCCAGCAGCTTAGGGGCGGGGGTTGAGACCCAGTACTTC. Its protein product is CASSLGAGVETQYF. The variable domain in full, with the rest retrieved from reference TRBV11-2 and TRBJ2-5, is EAGVAQSPRYKIIEKRQSVAFWCNPISGHATLYWYQQILGQGPKLLIQFQNNGVVDDSQLPKDRFSAERLKGVDSTLKIQPAKLEDSAVYLCASSLGAGVETQYFGPGTRLLVL.

This clone was observed a few times. The gene calls are TRBV19 and TRBJ1-1; a weak D match, TRBD1 (6 bases). CDR1 LNHDA and CDR2 SQIVND come from the germline V gene (reference sequence). V was shortened by 4 bases and J by 6 bases, with 9 bases between the two germline ends. CDR3 length equals 12 residues. The chain's CDR3 is CASSTRTAEAFF. The CDR3 bases are TGTGCCAGTAGTACCCGGACAGCTGAAGCTTTCTTT.

This rearrangement joins TRBV6-6 to TRBJ1-6, with D unclear. Trimming removed 2 bases from V and 7 bases from J, with 9 bases in between. The CDR3 loop spans 14 amino acids. The V gene's germline CDR1 is MNHNY and CDR2 SVGAGI (reference sequence). The CDR3 nucleotides read TGTGCCAGCAGTTACGGAACTCCCAATTCACCCCTCCACTTT. This sequence encodes CASSYGTPNSPLHF.

This rearrangement joins TRBV5-3 to TRBJ1-2; 7 nucleotides align to TRBD1. TRBV5-3 qualifies as an ORF whose function is uncertain. With V trimmed by 8 bases and J by 6 bases, 10 bases remained unmatched. CDR3 length equals 13 residues. This CDR3 is CASSLRQGHGYTF. DNA of the CDR3: TGTGCCAGCAGCCTGCGACAGGGCCATGGCTACACCTTC.

This chain connects TRBV4-3 to TRBJ2-1, with D perhaps TRBD2 (5 bases). V lost 6 bases, J lost 0 bases, and 12 bases lay in between. Germline V gene lookup returns CDR1 LGHNA and CDR2 YSLEER. The CDR3 loop spans 15 amino acids. CDR3 coding DNA: TGCGCCAGCAGTTTAATGGGGAGCTCCTACAATGAGCAGTTCTTC. This sequence encodes CASSLMGSSYNEQFF.

The J gene is TRBJ2-3, the V gene TRBV5-1, with 9 bases lining up with TRBD2. This CDR3 spans 17 amino acids. Germline V gives CDR1 SGHRS, CDR2 YFSETQ. V gave up 0 bases and J gave up 6 bases; unmatched junction bases: 11. CDR3 sequence reads: CASSLVTSGPPGDTQYF. The CDR3 DNA sequence: TGCGCCAGCAGCTTGGTTACTAGCGGGCCCCCAGGGGATACGCAGTATTTT.

V is TRBV30 and J is TRBJ1-4; the D is unclear. The CDR3 has 13 amino acids. Trimming removed 3 bases from V and 6 bases from J, with 11 bases in between. Germline CDR1 and CDR2: GTSNPN and SVGIG (reference sequence). For the CDR3, the DNA is TGTGCCTGGAGGACGGTCCTTTATGAAAAACTGTTTTTT. Amino acids: CAWRTVLYEKLFF.

To note about this clone: Other DNA sequences in the same sample also yield this CDR3. This chain connects TRBV7-2 to TRBJ2-5; D remains unclear. V was pared by 1 base and J by 2 bases, with 8 bases between. CDR1 and CDR2 from the germline V gene are SGHTA and FQGNSA. CDR3 length: 14 amino acids. CDR3 DNA sequence: TGTGCCAGCAGCTTAGTGGCAGTTCAAGAGACCCAGTACTTC. This codes for CASSLVAVQETQYF. Filled out from reference TRBV7-2 and TRBJ2-5, the complete variable domain reads GAGVSQSPSNKVTEKGKDVELRCDPISGHTALYWYRQSLGQGLEFLIYFQGNSAPDKSGLPSDRFSAERTGGSVSTLTIQRTQQEDSAVYLCASSLVAVQETQYFGPGTRLLVL.

The CDR3 bases are TGTGCCAGCAGCTCCCAGGGTATGGGGGGCGTAGGGGAGCAGTACTTC. It translates to CASSSQGMGGVGEQYF. V gene TRBV7-9 combines with J gene TRBJ2-7; D may correspond to TRBD1 or TRBD2 (6 bases each). CDR1 SEHNR and CDR2 FQNEAQ come from the germline V gene (reference sequence). Trimming took off 4 bases at V and 7 bases at J, with 23 bases between the two ends. The CDR3 has 16 residues.

The chain carries TRBV4-1 and TRBJ2-7; a possible D gene is TRBD2 (6 bases). Trimming removed 4 bases from V and 5 bases from J, with 21 bases in between. The CDR3 sequence is 16 residues long. Germline V gene data show CDR1 as MGHRA and CDR2 as YSYEKL. The CDR3 DNA sequence: TGCGCCAGCAGCCGTACCGGGACTCAGAGGAGTGACGAGCAGTACTTC. Encoded protein: CASSRTGTQRSDEQYF.

V gene TRBV6-6 combines with J gene TRBJ2-7; D uncertain. CDR3 length: 14 residues. Per germline, CDR1 MNHNY and CDR2 SVGAGI (reference sequence). V lost 0 bases and J lost 4, with 10 bases in between. In DNA form, the CDR3 reads TGTGCCAGCAGTTACTCAGGTGGCGAGTACGAGCAGTACTTC. This codes for CASSYSGGEYEQYF.

Here the CDR3 DNA reads TGTGCCAGCAGCTTGGGGGGCGCGCTCCAAGAGACCCAGTACTTC. Translated, it gives CASSLGGALQETQYF. This rearrangement joins TRBV5-5 to TRBJ2-5; TRBD1 is a possible D gene (5 bases). This CDR3 has 15 amino acids. Germline assignment: CDR1 SGHKS and CDR2 YYEKEE (reference sequence). The germline V and J ends were trimmed by 0 bases and 1 base, with 10 bases remaining between them.

The V and J genes are TRBV2 and TRBJ2-7; possible D gene TRBD1, 6 bases. CDR1 and CDR2 from the germline V gene are SNHLY and FYNNEI. V lost 6 bases, J lost 4 bases, and 13 bases lay in between. The CDR3 runs 13 residues. The CDR3 spells CASRRDNRYEQYF. The CDR3 coding sequence is TGTGCCAGCAGACGGGACAACAGGTACGAGCAGTACTTC.